This T cell receptor (beta chain) was captured by sequencing in a study of early T cells in non-severe SARS-CoV-2 infection. Study information: Bulk RNA from unsorted whole blood was sequenced; chains were unpaired.

Trimming took 7 bases from V and 3 from J; bases not matched to a gene: 5. Germline loops: CDR1 SQVTM, CDR2 ANQGSEA. The CDR3 runs 12 residues. As concerns this clonotype: No antigen is known for it.

Whole-study findings and limits: Lookups in VDJdb leaned toward anti-spike CD8 responses and missed private and CD4 specificities.

Researchers attached unique molecular identifiers to individual cDNA molecules. Each CDR3 protein gets one entry after TCRdb re-called the 5' RACE reads with MiXCR. The data show more than 20,000 distinct CDR3 sequences, roughly 4% seen once. V and J are TRBV29-1 and TRBJ2-7; TRBD2 matches at 8 bases. Material for sequencing was whole blood. The sequence came from an adult who was a healthcare worker with PCR-confirmed SARS-CoV-2 infection or an uninfected control (not recorded which). This CDR3 reads CSAAGTSYEQYF. CDR3 sequence (DNA): TGCAGCGCCGCCGGGACTAGCTACGAGCAGTACTTC.